This is a list of T cell receptor beta chains from one sample in a study of blood T cell repertoires in COVID-19. Produced via immunoSEQ multiplex PCR; TCRdb's table is partial and in-frame only. The sample contains roughly 100,000 clones, roughly 79% of which appear only once. Sequences were obtained from peripheral blood. Receptor source: a man at least 80 years old with acute or convalescent COVID-19. Both conserved end residues are part of each CDR3. A D gene is named only where the DNA matches it firmly. Part of the rows lack a size; the others show once, few, many or a class for expanded clones.

>TRBJ2-1|NA|NA|TRBV4-3
CASSQLGGGYNEQFF
TGCGCCAGCAGCCAACTGGGTGGCGGGTACAATGAGCAGTTCTTC
>TRBJ2-3|NA|TRBD2|TRBV5-1
CASSFLAGGSTDTQYF
TGCGCCAGCAGCTTCCTAGCGGGAGGAAGCACAGATACGCAGTATTTT
>TRBJ2-1|few|TRBD1|TRBV28
CASRQQGLDEQFF
TGTGCCAGCAGGCAACAGGGGTTGGATGAGCAGTTCTTC
>TRBJ2-3|NA|NA|TRBV25-1
CASRLVDTQYF
TGTGCCAGCAGACTAGTTGATACGCAGTATTTT
>TRBJ1-4|NA|NA|TRBV18
CASSVRVGTNEKLFF
TGTGCCAGCTCCGTCAGGGTTGGAACTAATGAAAAACTGTTTTTT
>TRBJ1-3|NA|NA|TRBV12-3/TRBV12-4
CASSSDTGNTIYF
TGTGCCAGCAGTTCAGACACTGGAAACACCATATATTTT
>TRBJ1-1|NA|TRBD1|TRBV5-1
CASSPQGATNTEAFF
TGCGCCAGCAGCCCACAGGGGGCAACTAACACTGAAGCTTTCTTT
>TRBJ1-2|few|TRBD1|TRBV7-9
CASSRYGQGAPNYGYTF
TGTGCCAGCAGCCGGTACGGACAGGGGGCTCCTAACTATGGCTACACCTTC
>TRBJ2-7|NA|NA|TRBV5-5
CASSLQDYEQYF
TGTGCCAGCAGTCTACAGGACTACGAGCAGTACTTC
>TRBJ1-3|NA|NA|TRBV11-2
CASSLGTEGNTIYF
TGTGCCAGCAGCTTAGGGACAGAAGGAAACACCATATATTTT
>TRBJ2-2|NA|NA|TRBV30
CASPPKGLPLNTGELFF
TGTGCCAGCCCTCCCAAGGGACTTCCCCTAAACACCGGGGAGCTGTTTTTT
>TRBJ2-1|NA|NA|TRBV4-1
CASSQEPSLNNEQFF
TGCGCCAGCAGCCAAGAACCGAGCCTGAACAATGAGCAGTTCTTC
>TRBJ1-6|NA|TRBD1|TRBV28
CASSSPGGKGSPLHF
TGTGCCAGCAGTTCCCCAGGGGGGAAGGGTTCACCCCTCCACTTT
>TRBJ1-1|NA|TRBD1|TRBV6-1
CASSEQGAASGVPEAFF
TGTGCCAGCAGTGAACAGGGGGCGGCTTCGGGGGTCCCTGAAGCTTTCTTT
>TRBJ2-1|NA|NA|TRBV7-2
CASSLLNEQFF
TGTGCCAGCAGCTTACTCAATGAGCAGTTCTTC
>TRBJ2-5|NA|NA|TRBV18
CASSRGSSGGETQYF
TGTGCCAGCTCACGCGGGTCTTCAGGAGGAGAGACCCAGTACTTC
>TRBJ1-1|NA|TRBD1|TRBV28
CASTYRGPAFF
TGTGCCAGCACCTACAGGGGACCAGCTTTCTTT
>TRBJ1-2|NA|NA|TRBV2
CASRKQGTNYGYTF
TGTGCCAGCCGGAAACAGGGAACTAACTATGGCTACACCTTC
>TRBJ1-3|NA|NA|TRBV5-1
CASRSFLNTIYF
TGCGCCAGCAGAAGCTTTTTGAACACCATATATTTT
>TRBJ2-5|once|TRBD2|TRBV29-1
CSVPTSGETQYF
TGCAGCGTTCCGACTAGCGGGGAGACCCAGTACTTC
>TRBJ2-3|NA|NA|TRBV18
CASSPRQGTDTQYF
TGTGCCAGCTCACCCAGGCAGGGCACAGATACGCAGTATTTT
>TRBJ1-1|NA|NA|TRBV6-4
CASSEQLNTEAFF
TGTGCCAGCAGTGAACAGTTGAACACTGAAGCTTTCTTT
>TRBJ1-5|NA|TRBD1|TRBV10-3
CAISEDRGNQPQHF
TGTGCCATCAGCGAAGACAGGGGCAATCAGCCCCAGCATTTT
>TRBJ2-1|NA|TRBD1|TRBV10-3
CAISESAPRAGGAYNEQFF
TGTGCCATCAGTGAGTCGGCCCCCCGGGCAGGGGGCGCCTACAATGAGCAGTTCTTC
>TRBJ1-1|NA|TRBD1|TRBV28
CASSSQGQGSRAFF
TGTGCCAGCAGTTCCCAGGGACAGGGGAGTCGCGCTTTCTTT
>TRBJ1-2|NA|NA|TRBV28
CASSLADLNYGYTF
TGTGCCAGCAGTTTGGCAGATTTAAACTATGGCTACACCTTC
>TRBJ2-1|NA|TRBD1|TRBV28
CASRPSGTGEYGEQFF
TGTGCCAGCAGACCCTCTGGGACAGGGGAGTACGGTGAGCAGTTCTTC
>TRBJ2-5|NA|TRBD1|TRBV30
CAWSPGTGSETQYF
TGTGCCTGGAGTCCGGGGACAGGGTCGGAGACCCAGTACTTC
>TRBJ2-3|NA|NA|TRBV7-9
CASSSGTDTQYF
TGTGCCAGCAGCTCTGGCACAGATACGCAGTATTTT
>TRBJ2-7|NA|TRBD1|TRBV27
CASSPGQGLTYEQYF
TGTGCCAGCAGTCCTGGACAGGGGCTAACCTACGAGCAGTACTTC
>TRBJ2-1|NA|TRBD1|TRBV28
CASRRTGFNEQFF
TGTGCCAGCCGACGGACAGGGTTCAATGAGCAGTTCTTC
>TRBJ1-4|NA|NA|TRBV3-1/TRBV3-2
CASSQVPGGDEKLFF
TGTGCCAGCAGCCAAGTACCAGGAGGGGATGAAAAACTGTTTTTT
>TRBJ2-3|NA|TRBD2|TRBV7-9
CASSLVGSGDFTDTQYF
TGTGCCAGCAGCTTAGTCGGTAGCGGGGATTTCACAGATACGCAGTATTTT
>TRBJ2-7|NA|TRBD2|TRBV6-5
CASRLNGGYEQYF
TGTGCCAGCAGACTAAACGGGGGGTACGAGCAGTACTTC
>TRBJ2-7|NA|TRBD1|TRBV5-4
CASSQGQGWEQYF
TGTGCCAGCAGCCAGGGACAGGGGTGGGAGCAGTACTTC
>TRBJ2-7|once|TRBD1|TRBV5-1
CASSVFDRVHEQYF
TGCGCCAGCAGCGTGTTCGACAGGGTCCACGAGCAGTACTTC
>TRBJ2-7|once|NA|TRBV5-1
CASSPQSEGHEQYF
TGCGCCAGCAGCCCCCAGTCCGAGGGCCACGAGCAGTACTTC
>TRBJ1-2|NA|TRBD1|TRBV18
CASSSTGGNGYTF
TGTGCCAGCTCATCTACAGGGGGGAATGGCTACACCTTC
>TRBJ1-2|NA|NA|TRBV18
CASSLDRIYGYTF
TGTGCCAGCTCACTTGACAGGATCTATGGCTACACCTTC
>TRBJ2-2|NA|TRBD2|TRBV6-1
CASSDIAGAGNTGELFF
TGTGCCAGCAGTGACATAGCGGGAGCGGGAAACACCGGGGAGCTGTTTTTT
>TRBJ1-1|NA|NA|TRBV29-1
CSVERQINTEAFF
TGCAGCGTTGAAAGACAGATTAACACTGAAGCTTTCTTT
>TRBJ2-1|NA|TRBD1|TRBV5-4
CASSLTGELYNEQFF
TGTGCCAGCAGCCTGACAGGGGAGCTATACAATGAGCAGTTCTTC
>TRBJ1-1|NA|NA|TRBV28
CASRNRIETEAFF
TGTGCCAGCAGGAACAGGATAGAGACTGAAGCTTTCTTT
>TRBJ1-2|few|TRBD1|TRBV6-2/TRBV6-3
CASSFTGQGGGYTF
TGTGCCAGCAGTTTTACTGGACAGGGAGGGGGCTACACCTTC
>TRBJ1-6|NA|NA|TRBV10-3
CAISESGGSYNSPLHF
TGTGCCATCAGTGAGTCGGGGGGCTCCTATAATTCACCCCTCCACTTT
>TRBJ1-4|NA|NA|TRBV28
CASKSTEKLFF
TGTGCCAGCAAAAGTACAGAAAAACTGTTTTTT
>TRBJ2-1|NA|NA|TRBV10-3
CAIKGTQFQNEQFF
TGTGCCATCAAAGGTACACAGTTTCAGAATGAGCAGTTCTTC
>TRBJ2-7|NA|NA|TRBV29-1
CSVEGAYEQYF
TGCAGCGTTGAAGGGGCTTACGAGCAGTACTTC
>TRBJ2-1|NA|NA|TRBV19
CASSYGLSPQQFF
TGTGCCAGTAGTTACGGACTTTCCCCCCAGCAGTTCTTC
>TRBJ2-7|NA|TRBD1|TRBV10-3
CAIKEGASYEQYF
TGTGCCATCAAAGAGGGGGCCTCCTACGAGCAGTACTTC
>TRBJ2-1|NA|TRBD1|TRBV6-5
CASNSQGYGDEQFF
TGTGCCAGCAATTCACAGGGGTACGGCGATGAGCAGTTCTTC
>TRBJ1-3|NA|TRBD1|TRBV11-2
CASSLATGVGNTIYF
TGTGCCAGCAGCTTAGCGACAGGGGTCGGAAACACCATATATTTT
>TRBJ2-5|NA|TRBD2|TRBV28
CASRGLAGEETQYF
TGTGCCAGCAGGGGACTAGCGGGAGAGGAGACCCAGTACTTC
>TRBJ1-5|NA|NA|TRBV9
CASSPSGRGNQPQHF
TGTGCCAGCAGCCCCTCAGGGAGGGGAAATCAGCCCCAGCATTTT